This T cell receptor beta chain came from a study of regulatory T cells in long-lasting Graves disease. About the study: Graves' cases, newly diagnosed, had used antithyroid drugs under 3 months.

The time point is: newly diagnosed GD, antithyroid drugs for less than 3 months. RNA isolated from PBMCs was used to make the TCR library. This clonotype was detected many times. Its target is unknown. Through Arm-PCR of CDR3 regions and iRepertoire HTBI primers, TCR beta libraries were built. MiXCR was run by TCRdb on the multiplex PCR reads, yielding one entry per CDR3 protein. The repertoire holds 450,000 to 600,000 distinct CDR3 sequences, with under 20% as singletons. Per germline, CDR1 SNHLY and CDR2 FYNNEI. Trimming cost V 5 bases and J 10 bases, with 18 bases left between them. This CDR3 has 15 amino acids. Findings of the study overall: Under persistent disease, TRBV28, TRBJ1-2 and TRBJ2-5 were used preferentially.

This sample was shared with a second study, whose subject was T cells in Graves' hyperthyroidism and ophthalmopathy. This second study says: An initial round of RT-PCR targeting the TCR CDR3 relied on the HTBI primer set. By a 13 V-J model, ophthalmopathy was set apart from stable hyperthyroidism.

This chain connects TRBV2 to TRBJ1-6, with D perhaps matching TRBD1 (6 bases). This receptor was identified in a middle-aged man with Graves disease. Sequences were derived from peripheral blood mononuclear cells (PBMCs), sampled at new diagnosis, from a patient treated with antithyroid drugs. The DNA of the CDR3 is TGTGCCAGCAGTAGGTTGTCACAGGGTTGGTCACCCCTCCACTTT. Translating it yields CASSRLSQGWSPLHF. The full variable domain, its missing parts supplied by reference TRBV2 and TRBJ1-6, is EPEVTQTPSHQVTQMGQEVILRCVPISNHLYFYWYRQILGQKVEFLVSFYNNEISEKSEIFDDQFSVERPDGSNFTLKIRSTKLEDSAMYFCASSRLSQGWSPLHFGNGTRLTVT.